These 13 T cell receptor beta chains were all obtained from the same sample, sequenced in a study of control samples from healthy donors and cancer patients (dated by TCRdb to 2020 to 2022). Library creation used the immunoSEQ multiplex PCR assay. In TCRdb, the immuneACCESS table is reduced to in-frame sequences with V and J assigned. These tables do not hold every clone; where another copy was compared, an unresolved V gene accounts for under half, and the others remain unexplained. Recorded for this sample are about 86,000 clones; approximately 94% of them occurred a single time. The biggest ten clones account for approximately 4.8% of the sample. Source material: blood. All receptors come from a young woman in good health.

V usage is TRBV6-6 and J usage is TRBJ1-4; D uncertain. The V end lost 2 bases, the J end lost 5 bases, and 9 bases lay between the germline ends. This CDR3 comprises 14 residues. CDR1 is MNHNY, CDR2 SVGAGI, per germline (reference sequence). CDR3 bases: TGTGCCAGCAGTTACGCGGGGTCGAATGAAAAACTGTTTTTT. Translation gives CASSYAGSNEKLFF.

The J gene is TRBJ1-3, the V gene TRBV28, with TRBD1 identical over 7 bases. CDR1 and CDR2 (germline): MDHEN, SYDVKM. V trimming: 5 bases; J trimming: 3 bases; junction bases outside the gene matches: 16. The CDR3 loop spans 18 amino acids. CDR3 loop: CASSGTALKERRGNTIYF. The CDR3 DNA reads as TGTGCCAGCAGTGGGACAGCCTTAAAAGAAAGGCGTGGAAACACCATATATTTT.

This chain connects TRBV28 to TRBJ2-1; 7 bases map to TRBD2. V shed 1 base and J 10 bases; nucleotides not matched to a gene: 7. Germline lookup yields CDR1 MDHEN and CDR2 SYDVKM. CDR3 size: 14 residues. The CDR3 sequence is CASSLLLREGEQFF. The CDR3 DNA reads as TGTGCCAGCAGTTTATTGTTGAGGGAGGGGGAGCAGTTCTTC.

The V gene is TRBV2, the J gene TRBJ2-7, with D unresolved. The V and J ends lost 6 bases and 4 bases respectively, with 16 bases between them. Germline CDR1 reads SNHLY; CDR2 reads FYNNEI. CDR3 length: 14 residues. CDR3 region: CASRKSETSYEQYF. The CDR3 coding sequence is TGTGCCAGCAGGAAATCGGAGACCTCTTACGAGCAGTACTTC.

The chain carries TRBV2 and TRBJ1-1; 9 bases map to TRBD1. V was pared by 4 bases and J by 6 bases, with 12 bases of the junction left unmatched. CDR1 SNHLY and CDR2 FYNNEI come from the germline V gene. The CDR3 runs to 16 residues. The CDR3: CASSGRDRVGAAEAFF. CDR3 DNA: TGTGCCAGCAGTGGACGGGACAGGGTGGGTGCGGCTGAAGCTTTCTTT.

Here the CDR3 DNA reads TGTGCCAGCAGTTATCCCAAGGGACAGACTAATGAAAAACTGTTTTTT. As protein: CASSYPKGQTNEKLFF. This rearrangement joins TRBV6-2 or TRBV6-3 to TRBJ1-4; 7 bases line up with TRBD1. Germline V lookup: CDR1 MNHEY, CDR2 SVGEGT. The J segment lost 2 bases and the V segment lost 3 bases, leaving 6 bases of the junction unmatched. CDR3 length equals 16 residues.

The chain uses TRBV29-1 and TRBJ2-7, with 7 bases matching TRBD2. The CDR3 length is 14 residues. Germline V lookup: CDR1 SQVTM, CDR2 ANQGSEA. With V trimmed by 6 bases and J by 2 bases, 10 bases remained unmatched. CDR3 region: CSVLGRETAYEQYF. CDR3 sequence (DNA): TGCAGCGTCCTCGGGCGGGAGACGGCCTACGAGCAGTACTTC.

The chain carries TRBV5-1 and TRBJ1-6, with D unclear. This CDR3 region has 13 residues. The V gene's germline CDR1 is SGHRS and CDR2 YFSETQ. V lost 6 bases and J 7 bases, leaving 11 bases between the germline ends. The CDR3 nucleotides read TGCGCCAGCACTTTGACACAGAATTCACCCCTCCACTTT. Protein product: CASTLTQNSPLHF.

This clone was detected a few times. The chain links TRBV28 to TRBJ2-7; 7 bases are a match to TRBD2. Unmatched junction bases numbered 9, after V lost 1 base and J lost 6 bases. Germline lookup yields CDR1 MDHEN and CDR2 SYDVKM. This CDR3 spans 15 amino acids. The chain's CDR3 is CASSLSRLAILEQYF. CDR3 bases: TGTGCCAGCAGTTTATCGAGACTAGCTATTCTCGAGCAGTACTTC.

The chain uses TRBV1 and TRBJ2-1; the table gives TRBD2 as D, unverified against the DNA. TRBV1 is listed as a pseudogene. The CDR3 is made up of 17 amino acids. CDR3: CTSSQVPGLAYFNEQFF. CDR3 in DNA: TGCACCAGCAGCCAAGTCCCGGGACTAGCTTATTTCAATGAGCAGTTCTTC.

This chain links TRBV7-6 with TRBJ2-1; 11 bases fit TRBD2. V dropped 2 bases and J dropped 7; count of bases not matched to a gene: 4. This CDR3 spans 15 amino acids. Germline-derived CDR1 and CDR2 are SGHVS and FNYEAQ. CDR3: CASSLWASGGNEQFF. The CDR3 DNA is TGTGCCAGCAGCTTATGGGCTAGCGGGGGGAATGAGCAGTTCTTC.

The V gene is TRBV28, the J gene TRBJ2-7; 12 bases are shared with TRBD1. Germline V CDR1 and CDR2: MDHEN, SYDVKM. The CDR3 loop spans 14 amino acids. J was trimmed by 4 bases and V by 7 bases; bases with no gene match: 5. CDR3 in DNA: TGTGCCAGCAAACCGGGACAGGGGGCTTACGAGCAGTACTTC. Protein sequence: CASKPGQGAYEQYF.

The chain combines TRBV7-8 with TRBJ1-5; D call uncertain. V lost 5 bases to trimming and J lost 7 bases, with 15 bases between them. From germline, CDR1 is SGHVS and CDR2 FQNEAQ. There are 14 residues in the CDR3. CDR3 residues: CASSLFGVEQPQHF. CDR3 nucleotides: TGTGCCAGCAGCCTATTCGGAGTTGAGCAGCCCCAGCATTTT.